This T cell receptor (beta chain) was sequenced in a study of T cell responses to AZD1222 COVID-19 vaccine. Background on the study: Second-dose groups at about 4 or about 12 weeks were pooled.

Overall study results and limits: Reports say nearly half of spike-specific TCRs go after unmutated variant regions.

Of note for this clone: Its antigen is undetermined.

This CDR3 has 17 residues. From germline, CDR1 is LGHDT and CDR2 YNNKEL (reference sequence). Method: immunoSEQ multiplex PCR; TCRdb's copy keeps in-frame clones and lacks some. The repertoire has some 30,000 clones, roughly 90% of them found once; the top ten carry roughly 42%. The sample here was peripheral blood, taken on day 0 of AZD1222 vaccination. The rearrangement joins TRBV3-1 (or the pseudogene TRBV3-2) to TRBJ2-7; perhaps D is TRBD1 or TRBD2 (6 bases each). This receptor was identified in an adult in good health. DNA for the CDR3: TGTCCCACCACCCAAGACGAAAGCGGCAGGGGAGGCTACGAGCAGTACTTC. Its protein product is CPTTQDESGRGGYEQYF.